This T cell receptor beta chain was retrieved from a study of T cell responses to AZD1222 COVID-19 vaccine. Clones were read by immunoSEQ multiplex PCR, and TCRdb kept only the in-frame ones, dropping some. The sample shows around 80,000 clones, about 82% of them seen only once. Germline lookup yields CDR1 SGHRS and CDR2 YFSETQ. Trimming shortened V by 3 bases and J by 6 bases, and 16 bases separated the two germline ends. This CDR3 is built from 14 residues. The sequencing here drew on peripheral blood, taken on day 0 of AZD1222 vaccination. This sequence was found in an adult in good health. This chain connects TRBV5-1 to TRBJ2-7, with D possibly being TRBD2 (5 bases). Written as DNA, the CDR3 is TGCGCCAGCAGCTCGCGACCGACCGGAGGCGAGCAGTACTTC. Residues: CASSSRPTGGEQYF.